Detailed here is one TCR beta chain. This clonotype appeared many times. Its specific antigen is unknown. Per-base quality was not reported, and no clone a single base away is much larger than it. TCR beta CDR3 regions were amplified from RNA transcripts. The first round of RT-PCR for the TCR CDR3 was performed with the HTBI primer set and the Qiagen OneStep RT-PCR kit. A second multiplex PCR round built the libraries, followed by size selection and purification. The libraries were sequenced on an Illumina HiSeq2000 using paired-end 100 bp reads. Per the source publication's procedure: SOAPnuke was used to process the raw data, with reads discarded if the reads contained adapters or uncalled bases, had a mean Phred below 15, or lacked an exact constant-primer or identifier match. COPE v1.2.5 was used to merge the high-quality paired reads, and each unique nucleotide sequence was defined as a clonotype. MiTCR v1.1 was used to align the clonotypes against IMGT TRBV, TRBD and TRBJ reference segments. The analysis was restricted to V-J combinations with a frequency above 0.0001, which together covered 99% to 99.2% of the repertoires. The TCS score was defined as the ratio of F50 (clonal expansion) to E x V (chaos), calculated using BLOSUM62-based TCRdist between CDR3 peptides within each V-J. Welch's t-statistics and random forest reduced approximately 520 V-J features to fewer than 15, which were used in a naive Bayes classifier (R e1071). The public reads were quality trimmed at Q25 with fastp and then assembled into clones with MiXCR by TCRdb, keeping productive beta chains. Each record represents a unique CDR3 protein, reported with the most common genes and DNA among its rows. The V and J calls and clone size are TCRdb's, not the authors'. The sample data list about 110,000 distinct CDR3 sequences, and approximately 15% of these were observed just once. The ten largest clones capture around 42% of the sample.

The data were obtained in a study of T cells in Graves' hyperthyroidism and ophthalmopathy (dated by TCRdb to between 2019 and 2020). Regarding the study in general: Peripheral blood was sampled at the time of initial diagnosis, prior to any treatment. Thyroid tissue and blood T-cell repertoires from six Graves' hyperthyroidism patients were also compared in the study. Prospective prediction of ophthalmopathy was tested in an independent validation cohort of 18 to 20 hyperthyroidism patients and roughly 16 patients who later progressed to ophthalmopathy. After sampling, hyperthyroidism patients received methimazole starting at 30 mg daily, and ophthalmopathy patients received high-dose intravenous methylprednisolone. To identify TCR V-J signatures that set the groups apart, the researchers used a discovery cohort of 100 patients, made up of under 50 with Graves' ophthalmopathy and some 58 with stable Graves' hyperthyroidism. For training and testing, the roughly 97 patients in the discovery cohort were randomly divided in a 7:3 ratio. TCR Vbeta CDR3 sequencing of 120 to 150 peripheral blood samples (43 ophthalmopathy, 75 or so hyperthyroidism and 17 progressor patients) is reported in the paper.

Counted from cysteine to phenylalanine, this CDR3 has 16 amino acids. The DNA shown is the 48-base CDR3, in frame from base 1. CDR1 is given as DFQATT and CDR2 as SNEGSKA, both from the germline V gene (reference sequence). Broad study findings and their caveats: Most expanded thyroid clonotypes (frequency above 0.001) were also detected in blood, a finding suggesting that blood repertoires may reflect thyroid immune responses. In validation, progression to ophthalmopathy was predicted by the model with 70.59% sensitivity and nearly 75% specificity, a median of roughly 6 months before onset. Ophthalmopathy was separated from stable hyperthyroidism by a 13 V-J signature model, with over 85% sensitivity and about 84% specificity obtained in cross-validation and 80%/75% obtained in testing. Sample size was not statistically predetermined, and blinding of investigators to group allocation was not performed.

A patient counted as having stable Graves' hyperthyroidism if no progression to ophthalmopathy occurred over 18 months of follow-up. Hyperthyroidism patients were newly diagnosed, with disease duration under 2 months, and aged 18 to 65 years. Any patient with an uncontrolled infection, another autoimmune disease, pregnancy or lactation was excluded. Diagnoses were based on clinical symptoms, serum thyroxine and TRAb, thyroid ultrasound and orbital computed tomography. PBMCs were isolated from 10 ml of fresh peripheral blood by Ficoll-Paque density gradient centrifugation. Trizol reagent was used to extract total RNA, and RNA quality was then checked on an Agilent 2100 Bioanalyzer.

The sequenced material came from blood. The TCR was taken from a woman aged 45-60 years with Graves' hyperthyroidism. Recombination joined TRBV20-1 with TRBJ2-3; TRBD2 matches 14 bases in the middle. The DNA reads TGCACCTTAGCCGGGACTAGCGGGAGAGTCACAGATACGCAGTATTTT. This gives the protein CTLAGTSGRVTDTQYF.